What follows are 28 T cell receptor beta chains derived from one specimen sequenced in a study of early T cells in non-severe SARS-CoV-2 infection. Using its own MiXCR run on the 5' RACE reads, TCRdb lists one record per CDR3 protein. The table lists about 26,000 distinct CDR3 sequences, roughly 4.1% of them singletons. The sample was whole blood. These TCRs come from an adult who was a healthcare worker with PCR-confirmed SARS-CoV-2 infection or an uninfected control (not recorded which).

This clonotype has only a few counts. J is TRBJ2-3 and V is TRBV7-2; 9 bases match TRBD1. From germline, CDR1 is SGHTA and CDR2 FQGNSA. The CDR3 has 20 residues. V shed 4 bases, J shed 1 base, and the junction held 18 bases outside the gene matches. CDR3 coding DNA: TGTGCCAGCAGCTCATCAGTCCCGGGACAGGGTGCAGGTGGCACAGATACGCAGTATTTT. It yields the protein CASSSSVPGQGAGGTDTQYF.

This clonotype came up many times. The gene calls are TRBV9 and TRBJ2-1, with 11 bases lining up with TRBD2. Germline CDR1 and CDR2: SGDLS and YYNGEE. The CDR3 runs to 15 residues. Trimming cost V 2 bases and J 2 bases; bases outside gene matches: 0. The CDR3, as DNA: TGTGCCAGCAGCGTGACTAGCGGGACCTACAATGAGCAGTTCTTC. It codes for CASSVTSGTYNEQFF.

This clonotype appeared many times. V and J are TRBV10-1 and TRBJ2-2; D unclear. The CDR3 runs 13 residues. The V end lost 4 bases, the J end lost 3 bases, and 6 bases lay between the germline ends. Germline assignment: CDR1 WNHNN and CDR2 SYGVQD (reference sequence). CDR3 amino acids: CASSVGYTGELFF. The CDR3 coding sequence is TGCGCCAGCAGTGTTGGCTACACCGGGGAGCTGTTTTTT.

This clonotype qualifies as medium-sized. The chain carries TRBV7-2 and TRBJ2-7, with a tentative D call TRBD1 (5 bases). The CDR3 loop spans 15 amino acids. V lost 2 bases, J lost 4 bases, and 15 bases lay in between. Germline loops: CDR1 SGHTA, CDR2 FQGNSA. The DNA for the CDR3 is TGTGCCAGCAGCTTAAATGGCCTAGACAGTTACGAGCAGTACTTC. This codes for CASSLNGLDSYEQYF.

This clonotype was seen ten or more times. The V call is TRBV5-4, the J call TRBJ2-5, with 8 bases fitting TRBD2. Germline V gene data show CDR1 as SGHNT and CDR2 as YYREEE (reference sequence). The junction had 4 bases not matched to a gene; V was cut back by 1 base and J by 5 bases. The CDR3 consists of 14 residues. The DNA of the CDR3 is TGTGCCAGCAGCTTGAGCGGGAGTCGGGAGACCCAGTACTTC. Residues: CASSLSGSRETQYF.

This clonotype was seen repeatedly, ten times or more. This chain connects TRBV15 to TRBJ1-4, with 7 bases matching TRBD1. The CDR3 consists of 15 residues. Per the germline V gene, CDR1 is LNHNV and CDR2 is YYDKDF (reference sequence). V lost 4 bases to trimming and J lost 5 bases; unmatched junction nucleotides: 7. The CDR3 coding sequence is TGTGCCACCAGCATCGAGGGGACAGCGAATGAAAAACTGTTTTTT. It specifies CATSIEGTANEKLFF.

This clonotype appeared many times. The chain's CDR3 is CASSPTVGGGGYTF. CDR3 in DNA: TGTGCCAGCAGCCCCACGGTGGGGGGGGGCGGCTACACCTTC. The chain joins TRBV11-2 to TRBJ1-2, with a tentative D call TRBD1 (6 bases). Germline-derived CDR1 and CDR2 are SGHAT and FQNNGV. The CDR3 consists of 14 residues. Trimming removed 5 bases from V and 8 bases from J, with 18 bases in between.

This clonotype was seen many times. The rearrangement links TRBV20-1 to TRBJ2-3; unclear D gene. Trimming shortened V by 3 bases and J by 2 bases, and 9 bases separated the two germline ends. From germline, CDR1 is DFQATT and CDR2 SNEGSKA (reference sequence). This CDR3 spans 13 amino acids. The DNA for the CDR3 is TGCAGTGCTAGCGCGGCGCTCACAGATACGCAGTATTTT. The encoded protein is CSASAALTDTQYF.

This clonotype has at least ten counts. V and J are TRBV10-3 and TRBJ1-4; the D gene is possibly TRBD1 (5 bases). Germline V gene lookup returns CDR1 ENHRY and CDR2 SYGVKD. Between the trimmed V and J ends, which lost 6 bases and 0 bases, there was a span of 8 bases. CDR3 length: 14 amino acids. The DNA of the CDR3 is TGTGCCATCAGCCCACAGGCAACTAATGAAAAACTGTTTTTT. Its protein product is CAISPQATNEKLFF.

The table lists this clonotype with a few counts. The V gene is TRBV7-2, the J gene TRBJ1-1; D not certain. Deletions cut 4 bases from V and 1 base from J, with 13 bases between. The CDR3 contains 15 residues. The germline CDR1 and CDR2 sequences are SGHTA and FQGNSA. The CDR3 here is CASSSYSVGNTEAFF. CDR3 bases: TGTGCCAGCAGCTCTTACTCAGTAGGGAACACTGAAGCTTTCTTT.

This clonotype was detected a few times. The chain recombines TRBV5-1 with TRBJ2-6; D is unclear. Between the trimmed V and J ends, which lost 7 bases and 0 bases, there was a span of 14 bases. Germline V gene sequence: CDR1 SGHRS, CDR2 YFSETQ. CDR3 length: 16 residues. CDR3 protein: CASQERPLSGANVLTF. In DNA, the CDR3 is TGCGCCAGCCAGGAACGGCCGCTCTCTGGGGCCAACGTCCTGACTTTC. Using reference TRBV5-1 and TRBJ2-6 for the parts outside the CDR3, the full variable domain is KAGVTQTPRYLIKTRGQQVTLSCSPISGHRSVSWYQQTPGQGLQFLFEYFSETQRNKGNFPGRFSGRQFSNSRSEMNVSTLELGDSALYLCASQERPLSGANVLTFGAGSRLTVL.

The table lists this clonotype with many counts. The genes are TRBV7-9 and TRBJ2-1, with TRBD1 identical over 11 bases. Germline assignment: CDR1 SEHNR and CDR2 FQNEAQ (reference sequence). The CDR3 runs 18 residues. V lost 2 bases and J lost 1; bases outside the gene matches: 7. In DNA, the CDR3 is TGTGCCAGCAGCTTATCCTGGACAGGGGGCGAATCCTACAATGAGCAGTTCTTC. Translation gives CASSLSWTGGESYNEQFF.

This clonotype appeared many times. The chain is built from TRBV11-2 and TRBJ2-1; 7 bases match TRBD2. The V and J ends lost 6 bases and 7 bases, in that order; junction bases with no gene match: 12. The CDR3 has 15 residues. Germline V gene lookup returns CDR1 SGHAT and CDR2 FQNNGV. The CDR3 spells CASSGIGGRFNEQFF. DNA for the CDR3: TGTGCCAGCAGTGGCATCGGCGGGAGATTTAATGAGCAGTTCTTC.

The table lists this clonotype with many counts. Here the CDR3 DNA reads TGTGCCAGCAGCTTGTTCCTGAATACGCAGTATTTT. It translates to CASSLFLNTQYF. The chain couples TRBV5-6 to TRBJ2-3, with unresolved D. CDR1 is SGHDT, CDR2 YYEEEE, per germline. This CDR3 has 12 amino acids. Trimming removed 1 base from V and 7 bases from J, with 7 bases in between.

This clonotype was seen only a few times. V usage is TRBV6-2 or TRBV6-3 and J usage is TRBJ1-1; D ambiguous. Trimming removed 0 bases from V and 1 base from J, with 3 bases in between. This CDR3 has 13 amino acids. Germline-derived CDR1 and CDR2 are MNHEY and SVGEGT. The CDR3 loop reads CASSYSSNTEAFF. The CDR3 DNA reads TGTGCCAGCAGTTACTCGTCGAACACTGAAGCTTTCTTT.

This clonotype was detected many times. The chain has TRBV9 and TRBJ2-7; D may be TRBD2 (6 bases). Germline CDR1 is SGDLS and CDR2 is YYNGEE. The CDR3 sequence is 14 residues long. V lost 3 bases and J lost 2, with 12 bases in between. The chain's CDR3 is CASSGRDGPYEQYF. The CDR3 DNA is TGTGCCAGCAGCGGGAGGGACGGGCCCTACGAGCAGTACTTC.

This clonotype was detected ten times or more. The V call is TRBV11-1, the J call TRBJ2-7; 9 bases fit TRBD1. The germline gives CDR1 SGHAT, CDR2 FQDESV (reference sequence). The V gene end was trimmed by 8 bases and the J gene end by 2 bases; junction bases not matched to a gene: 4. CDR3 length: 13 residues. The CDR3 protein is CASATGGPYEQYF. The CDR3 DNA sequence: TGTGCCAGCGCAACAGGGGGCCCCTACGAGCAGTACTTC.

This clonotype has ten or more counts. V is TRBV27 and J is TRBJ2-1; tentatively, D is TRBD2 (6 bases). Trimming left V 2 bases short and J 10 bases short, with 21 bases between. The CDR3 extends over 16 amino acids. CDR1 MNHEY and CDR2 SMNVEV come from the germline V gene (reference sequence). CDR3 in DNA: TGTGCCAGCAGTTTAAGCTCAGTTTCCCCCGGAGGGGAGCAGTTCTTC. This codes for CASSLSSVSPGGEQFF.

This clonotype has ten or more counts. The genes are TRBV7-2 and TRBJ1-1; TRBD1 agrees at 9 bases. Germline-derived CDR1 and CDR2 are SGHTA and FQGNSA. Trimming at V came to 5 bases and at J to 6 bases, leaving 4 bases not matched to a gene. This CDR3 region has 13 residues. CDR3 in amino acids: CASSQQGAAEAFF. CDR3 coding DNA: TGTGCCAGCAGCCAACAGGGGGCGGCTGAAGCTTTCTTT. The full variable domain, its missing parts supplied by reference TRBV7-2 and TRBJ1-1, is GAGVSQSPSNKVTEKGKDVELRCDPISGHTALYWYRQSLGQGLEFLIYFQGNSAPDKSGLPSDRFSAERTGGSVSTLTIQRTQQEDSAVYLCASSQQGAAEAFFGQGTRLTVV.

This clonotype is labeled as medium-sized (0.01 to 0.1%). The rearrangement joins TRBV11-2 to TRBJ2-5; no reliable D call. This CDR3 comprises 12 residues. V lost 3 bases and J lost 3, with 5 bases in between. The germline CDR1 and CDR2 sequences are SGHAT and FQNNGV. The chain's CDR3 is CASSLEEETQYF. Here the CDR3 DNA reads TGTGCCAGCAGCTTGGAAGAAGAGACCCAGTACTTC.

This clonotype was seen only a few times. This chain connects TRBV14 to TRBJ2-1, with D perhaps TRBD2 (5 bases). Trimming took off 0 bases at V and 2 bases at J, with 17 bases between the two ends. This CDR3 region has 18 residues. The germline V gene has CDR1 SGHDN and CDR2 FVKESK. CDR3 DNA sequence: TGTGCCAGCAGCCAAGATCGGGGAAGACGTTTCCCCTACAATGAGCAGTTCTTC. This translates into CASSQDRGRRFPYNEQFF.

This clonotype was detected ten times or more. The chain joins TRBV5-4 to TRBJ2-3; D uncertain. The V gene lost 1 base and the J gene lost 4 bases, with 13 bases spanning the gap. The CDR3 is 15 residues long. Germline CDR1 reads SGHNT; CDR2 reads YYREEE (reference sequence). CDR3 nucleotides: TGTGCCAGCAGCTTGCCAGGCGAAGGGTCAGATACGCAGTATTTT. Amino acid sequence: CASSLPGEGSDTQYF.

This clonotype was seen many times. This sequence joins TRBV13 and TRBJ1-2; no reliable D call. With 3 bases removed from V and 7 bases from J, the gap between germline ends came to 9 bases. The germline gives CDR1 PRHDT, CDR2 FYEKMQ (reference sequence). The CDR3 has 12 amino acids. The CDR3 region is CASSFEFAGYTF. The CDR3, as DNA: TGTGCCAGCAGCTTCGAATTTGCTGGCTACACCTTC.

In the case of this clonotype: A much larger clone differs by one base, so this may be a read error. J is TRBJ2-2 and V is TRBV4-1; no reliable D call. This CDR3 has 13 amino acids. V dropped 4 bases and J dropped 7 bases, with 10 bases sitting between them. Germline assignment: CDR1 MGHRA and CDR2 YSYEKL. The CDR3: CASSLIGYGELFF. As DNA, the CDR3 is TGCGCCAGCAGCCTCATAGGGTACGGGGAGCTGTTTTTT.

This clonotype has a handful of counts. V and J are TRBV20-1 and TRBJ2-1; 8 nucleotides align to TRBD2. This CDR3 region has 13 residues. Germline-derived CDR1 and CDR2 are DFQATT and SNEGSKA (reference sequence). V was clipped by 7 bases and J by 3 bases; unmatched bases: 5. The DNA for the CDR3 is TGCAGTGGATCAGCGGGGGTCTACAATGAGCAGTTCTTC. Protein product: CSGSAGVYNEQFF.

This clonotype was observed a few times. The V gene is TRBV29-1, the J gene TRBJ2-7, with D maybe TRBD1 (6 bases). The CDR3 runs 14 residues. The germline CDR1 and CDR2 sequences are SQVTM and ANQGSEA. Trimming removed 4 bases at V and 6 bases at J, with 19 bases between. The CDR3 DNA reads as TGCAGCGTTGCGGGGCACAGGGCGACAGGCGAGCAGTACTTC. The encoded protein is CSVAGHRATGEQYF.

This clonotype was picked up many times. The genes are TRBV27 and TRBJ2-2, with no clear D. The CDR3 loop spans 14 amino acids. Germline V CDR1 and CDR2: MNHEY, SMNVEV (reference sequence). The V gene lost 3 bases and the J gene lost 2 bases, with 7 bases spanning the gap. In nucleotides, the CDR3 is TGTGCCAGCAGTTTGTTAACTAACACCGGGGAGCTGTTTTTT. Protein sequence: CASSLLTNTGELFF.

This clonotype was recorded at least ten times. The chain joins TRBV6-6 to TRBJ2-7; 8 bases fit TRBD1. CDR3 length: 15 amino acids. Germline CDR1 is MNHNY and CDR2 is SVGAGI (reference sequence). J gave up 1 base and V 2 bases, and 4 bases lay outside the gene matches. DNA for the CDR3: TGTGCCAGCAGTTACGGACAGGGTATGTCCTACGAGCAGTACTTC. This gives the protein CASSYGQGMSYEQYF.